One sample yielded the 28 T cell receptor beta chains listed below, sequenced in a study of cytomegalovirus exposure and HLA in healthy donors (dated by TCRdb to the late 2010s). Library preparation was by the immunoSEQ multiplex PCR assay. TCRdb stores this immuneACCESS table with in-frame sequences only. Part of the clones is absent; in the studies checked, under half of the shortfall reflects unresolved V genes, and no reason is known for the rest. In this sample the table shows 190,000 or so clones, more than 65% of which occur a single time. Of the sample, approximately 2.9% is held by the ten largest clones. Sequencing input: PBMCs. Every receptor here comes from a young woman in good health and CMV-seropositive.

In nucleotides, the CDR3 is TGTGCCAGCAGTTTTACAGGGAACACCGGGGAGCTGTTTTTT. Encoded protein: CASSFTGNTGELFF. The chain uses TRBV25-1 and TRBJ2-2, with D maybe TRBD1 (5 bases). The V gene's germline CDR1 is MGHDK and CDR2 SYGVNS. Trimming stripped 5 bases from V and 1 base from J, with 8 bases between. The CDR3 length is 14 residues.

The table lists this clone with a count of one. V is TRBV7-9 and J is TRBJ2-7; 12 nucleotides agree with TRBD1. The germline CDR1 and CDR2 sequences are SEHNR and FQNEAQ (reference sequence). V gave up 6 bases and J gave up 4 bases; unmatched junction bases: 4. This CDR3 is built from 14 residues. CDR3: CASSSGQGAYEQYF. In DNA form, the CDR3 reads TGTGCCAGCAGTTCGGGACAGGGGGCGTACGAGCAGTACTTC.

V and J are TRBV9 and TRBJ1-3; the D gene is possibly TRBD1 (6 bases). Trimming took 0 bases from V and 1 from J, leaving 8 bases between them. The CDR3 is 15 amino acids. Germline V gene lookup returns CDR1 SGDLS and CDR2 YYNGEE. The CDR3 loop is CASSVAGVSGNTIYF. CDR3 coding DNA: TGTGCCAGCAGCGTAGCAGGGGTATCTGGAAACACCATATATTTT.

A single count supports this clone. The chain combines TRBV27 with TRBJ2-7; 8 nucleotides match TRBD2. The ends lost 6 bases at V and 3 bases at J; junction bases unmatched: 7. CDR3 length: 14 amino acids. Looked up from germline, CDR1 is MNHEY and CDR2 is SMNVEV (reference sequence). As DNA, the CDR3 is TGTGCCAGCAGGACCGGACTAGCCGGCTACGAGCAGTACTTC. Protein sequence: CASRTGLAGYEQYF.

The CDR3 protein is CASSSTEIGRSTEAFF. In nucleotides, the CDR3 is TGTGCCAGCAGTTCAACTGAGATTGGGAGGAGCACTGAAGCTTTCTTT. The rearrangement joins TRBV6-6 to TRBJ1-1; D unclear. This CDR3 spans 16 amino acids. CDR1 MNHNY and CDR2 SVGAGI come from the germline V gene (reference sequence). Trimming shortened V by 4 bases and J by 4 bases, and 19 bases separated the two germline ends.

This clone was picked up one time. The gene calls are TRBV30 and TRBJ2-1; 8 bases agree with TRBD2. Germline trimming cut 3 bases from V and 7 bases from J; bases unmatched to any gene: 5. Germline lookup yields CDR1 GTSNPN and CDR2 SVGIG (reference sequence). There are 13 residues in the CDR3. CDR3 coding DNA: TGTGCCTGGAGGGGACTAGTTGTGAATGAGCAGTTCTTC. This gives the protein CAWRGLVVNEQFF.

The sample holds a few counts of this clone. The CDR3 sequence: CASSLYAGPSRGTEAFF. Written as DNA, the CDR3 is TGTGCCAGCAGCTTATACGCGGGGCCATCCCGAGGTACTGAAGCTTTCTTT. The chain uses TRBV7-8 and TRBJ1-1, with D possibly matching TRBD1 (5 bases). CDR3 size: 17 residues. Per the germline V gene, CDR1 is SGHVS and CDR2 is FQNEAQ. Trimming left V 2 bases short and J 5 bases short, with 21 bases between.

The gene calls are TRBV5-1 and TRBJ1-6; tentative D call: TRBD1 (6 bases). CDR1 and CDR2 from the germline V gene are SGHRS and YFSETQ. The V gene lost 4 bases and the J gene lost 10 bases, with 18 bases spanning the gap. The CDR3 spans 15 residues. The CDR3 loop reads CASSPDGGSGSPLHF. As DNA, the CDR3 is TGCGCCAGCAGCCCTGATGGGGGCTCAGGGTCACCCCTCCACTTT.

In its sample, this clone was seen a few times. The V and J genes are TRBV2 and TRBJ1-5; 8 nucleotides agree with TRBD1. This CDR3 is 13 amino acids long. Germline-derived CDR1 and CDR2 are SNHLY and FYNNEI. With 7 bases clipped from V and 3 bases from J, the junction kept 2 bases outside the gene matches. The CDR3, as DNA: TGTGCCAGCACGGGACAGGACAATCAGCCCCAGCATTTT. It encodes CASTGQDNQPQHF.

The chain couples TRBV5-6 to TRBJ1-3; D is uncertain. V lost 2 bases and J lost 0, with 12 bases in between. CDR1 and CDR2 (germline): SGHDT, YYEEEE. The CDR3 runs to 16 residues. CDR3 loop: CASSFDGRNSGNTIYF. In DNA, the CDR3 is TGTGCCAGCAGCTTTGATGGGAGGAACTCTGGAAACACCATATATTTT.

This clone was seen only a few times. The V and J genes are TRBV5-4 and TRBJ1-1; TRBD1 is a possible D gene (5 bases). V was shortened by 4 bases and J by 5 bases, with 12 bases between the two germline ends. CDR1 and CDR2 (germline): SGHNT, YYREEE (reference sequence). The length of the CDR3 is 13 residues. The CDR3 region has the DNA TGTGCCAGCAGCGCAGGGTCGGATACTGAAGCTTTCTTT. This codes for CASSAGSDTEAFF.

The chain has TRBV5-1 and TRBJ2-5; TRBD2 matches at 7 bases. The V gene end was trimmed by 4 bases and the J gene end by 1 base; junction bases not matched to a gene: 10. Germline loops: CDR1 SGHRS, CDR2 YFSETQ. The CDR3 has 16 amino acids. DNA for the CDR3: TGCGCCAGCAGCCCGGGGGGAGCGGGGAGCCAAGAGACCCAGTACTTC. Its translation: CASSPGGAGSQETQYF.

Written as DNA, the CDR3 is TGTGCCAGCAGCTTAGGCCGTCTGCGGGGTAGGTCCTACAATGAGCAGTTCTTC. Its protein is CASSLGRLRGRSYNEQFF. The chain carries TRBV13 and TRBJ2-1, with D possibly being TRBD2 (6 bases). With 0 bases removed from V and 1 base from J, the gap between germline ends came to 16 bases. This CDR3 spans 18 amino acids. CDR1 and CDR2 (germline): PRHDT, FYEKMQ (reference sequence).

This chain links TRBV5-6 with TRBJ1-5, with D maybe TRBD1 (5 bases). CDR1 and CDR2 (germline): SGHDT, YYEEEE. CDR3 length equals 17 residues. V gave up 4 bases and J gave up 1 base, with 18 bases separating them. In DNA form, the CDR3 reads TGTGCCAGCAGCGGCCCGCAGGGAAGAATAAGCAATCAGCCCCAGCATTTT. It specifies CASSGPQGRISNQPQHF.

The CDR3 region is CATNGRGGNREDTEAFF. CDR3 coding DNA: TGTGCCACCAACGGGAGGGGGGGAAACAGAGAGGACACTGAAGCTTTCTTT. The chain is built from TRBV15 and TRBJ1-1, with a tentative D call TRBD1 (6 bases). Germline CDR1 is LNHNV and CDR2 is YYDKDF (reference sequence). Trimming cost V 7 bases and J 3 bases, with 24 bases left between them. The CDR3 runs to 17 residues.

J is TRBJ1-6 and V is TRBV6-4, with D unclear. V was pared by 2 bases and J by 9 bases, with 11 bases between. The CDR3 sequence is 14 residues long. Germline values: CDR1 MRHNA, CDR2 SNTAGT. The CDR3 DNA reads as TGTGCCAGCAGTGACACCGGCGAGGGTTCACCCCTCCACTTT. Its translation is CASSDTGEGSPLHF.

Ten or more counts support this clone. The gene calls are TRBV7-9 and TRBJ1-1; TRBD1 is a possible D gene (5 bases). V lost 0 bases and J 8 bases, leaving 10 bases between the germline ends. Germline V gene lookup returns CDR1 SEHNR and CDR2 FQNEAQ (reference sequence). The CDR3 spans 13 residues. Here the CDR3 DNA reads TGTGCCAGCAGCTTAGCGCCGACAGAAGAAGCTTTCTTT. This translates into CASSLAPTEEAFF.

The CDR3 coding sequence is TGTGCCAGTAGTATCGGGGAATACCCTAACTATGGCTACACCTTC. As protein: CASSIGEYPNYGYTF. The chain is built from TRBV19 and TRBJ1-2; D is uncertain. Germline CDR1 reads LNHDA; CDR2 reads SQIVND (reference sequence). The CDR3 is 15 amino acids. V was trimmed by 3 bases and J by 0 bases, leaving 11 bases between them.

The sample holds one count of this clone. The rearrangement links TRBV4-2 to TRBJ2-1, with TRBD2 matching over 7 bases. V was clipped by 6 bases and J by 7 bases; unmatched bases: 0. The CDR3 length is 11 residues. Germline V gene data show CDR1 as LGHNA and CDR2 as YNFKEQ. The CDR3 region is CASRRGNEQFF. The CDR3 nucleotides read TGTGCCAGCAGGCGGGGGAATGAGCAGTTCTTC.

The chain couples TRBV5-1 to TRBJ1-1; D gene unclear. The CDR3 contains 14 residues. Germline assignment: CDR1 SGHRS and CDR2 YFSETQ. V dropped 3 bases and J dropped 1 base, with 10 bases sitting between them. The CDR3 reads CASSSFTPNTEAFF. CDR3 DNA sequence: TGCGCCAGCAGCTCCTTTACACCGAACACTGAAGCTTTCTTT.

V and J are TRBV5-1 and TRBJ2-3; D perhaps matches TRBD1 (6 bases). This CDR3 is 14 amino acids long. Germline values: CDR1 SGHRS, CDR2 YFSETQ. V lost 0 bases, J lost 4 bases, and 9 bases lay in between. CDR3 coding DNA: TGCGCCAGCAGCTTGGCCGGACAGCCAGATACGCAGTATTTT. Translation: CASSLAGQPDTQYF.

J is TRBJ2-1 and V is TRBV15; 7 nucleotides match TRBD2. Looked up from germline, CDR1 is LNHNV and CDR2 is YYDKDF (reference sequence). Germline trimming cut 1 base from V and 3 bases from J; bases unmatched to any gene: 6. This CDR3 comprises 16 residues. The CDR3 here is CATSRGRTGGYNEQFF. The CDR3 coding sequence is TGTGCCACCAGCAGAGGTAGAACGGGGGGCTACAATGAGCAGTTCTTC.

This clone was counted a few times. The chain employs TRBV6-5 and TRBJ1-5; D possibly corresponds to TRBD1 (5 bases). With 8 bases removed from V and 4 bases from J, the gap between germline ends came to 15 bases. From germline, CDR1 is MNHEY and CDR2 SVGAGI. CDR3 size: 14 residues. CDR3 DNA sequence: TGTGCCAGCCGTGGGGGGGGAACAAATCAGCCCCAGCATTTT. It codes for CASRGGGTNQPQHF.

This clone was found a few times. The J gene is TRBJ1-3, the V gene TRBV11-2; D gene uncertain. CDR1 is SGHAT and CDR2 is FQNNGV in the germline V gene. Trimming took 2 bases from V and 4 from J, leaving 3 bases between them. The length of the CDR3 is 12 residues. The CDR3 DNA reads as TGTGCCAGCAGCTTAACAGGAAACACCATATATTTT. This encodes CASSLTGNTIYF.

The genes are TRBV18 and TRBJ1-3; TRBD1 matches at 7 bases. The CDR3 consists of 16 residues. The V segment lost 3 bases and the J segment 3 bases; nucleotides outside the gene matches: 8. From germline, CDR1 is KGHSH and CDR2 LQKENI. The CDR3: CASSPRGGEYGNTIYF. CDR3 DNA: TGTGCCAGCTCACCGAGAGGGGGCGAATATGGAAACACCATATATTTT.

This clone was seen just once. The rearrangement joins TRBV7-9 to TRBJ2-5, with TRBD1 matching 7 bases. The germline gives CDR1 SEHNR, CDR2 FQNEAQ (reference sequence). V lost 1 base, J lost 4 bases, and 3 bases stayed unmatched. This CDR3 has 14 amino acids. The DNA for the CDR3 is TGTGCCAGCAGCTTAGGTACAGGGGTAGAGACCCAGTACTTC. Protein: CASSLGTGVETQYF.

The chain uses TRBV9 and TRBJ2-1; D not certain. The CDR3 spans 13 residues. V lost 1 base to trimming and J lost 9 bases, with 11 bases between them. Germline CDR1 SGDLS, CDR2 YYNGEE. CDR3 bases: TGTGCCAGCAGCGTACAAAGCGTAGGTGAGCAGTTCTTC. It translates to CASSVQSVGEQFF.

This clone was recorded a few times. The J gene is TRBJ2-1, the V gene TRBV29-1; tentative D call: TRBD1 (7 bases). Germline assignment: CDR1 SQVTM and CDR2 ANQGSEA. V gave up 5 bases and J gave up 4 bases, with 12 bases separating them. The CDR3 has 13 amino acids. Here the CDR3 DNA reads TGCAGCGTTCAGGGGGGATCTTACAATGAGCAGTTCTTC. It is translated as CSVQGGSYNEQFF.